The rows below give T cell receptor beta chains drawn from one sample of a study of T-cell memory formation after mild COVID-19. Each CDR3 protein is one row after TCRdb ran MiXCR on the 5' RACE reads. The table lists about 250,000 distinct CDR3 sequences, roughly 14% of them singletons. Sequenced input: PBMCs or a T cell subset sorted from them (not recorded which). The receptors were sampled from an adult woman who had mild COVID-19 (a few samples of this study predate the infection). Cell type and time point are not known. The CDR3 runs from the conserved cysteine through the conserved F or W. The D gene is left open where the match is weak. Size values are once, few and many counts, or a class for expanded clones, and some rows have none.

TRBJ2-7	-	-	TRBV7-8	TGTGCCAGCAGCCCAGCCTTTGCCGAGCAGTACTTC	CASSPAFAEQYF
TRBJ1-1	-	-	TRBV7-3	TGTGCCAGCAGCTTAAAATCTCCGGGGAAATCTGTTACCCGAGCTGGGGCCAGGAACACTGAAGCTTTCTTT	CASSLKSPGKSVTRAGARNTEAFF
TRBJ2-3	-	-	TRBV5-1	TGCGCCAGCAGCTTGGGACAAACAGGGGACTACACAGATACGCAGTATTTT	CASSLGQTGDYTDTQYF
TRBJ2-1	once	TRBD2	TRBV6-2/TRBV6-3	TGTGCCAGCAGTTACCCATCAGGACTAGCGGGAGGGCTGAAGCAGTTCTTC	CASSYPSGLAGGLKQFF
TRBJ2-7	many	-	TRBV7-2	TGTGCCAGCAGCTTATCGGGGTCGGAGTACTTC	CASSLSGSEYF
TRBJ2-7	many	TRBD1	TRBV29-1	TGCAGCGTCAGACAGGGGAGAGCCTACGAGCAGTACTTC	CSVRQGRAYEQYF
TRBJ2-3	many	TRBD2	TRBV15	TGTGCCACCAGCATCGGCGGGAGAGATGCAGATACGCAGTATTTT	CATSIGGRDADTQYF
TRBJ1-1	few	TRBD1	TRBV12-3/TRBV12-4	TGTGCCAGCAGTTTAAATCCGACAGGGGGAGGCACTGAAGCTTTCTTT	CASSLNPTGGGTEAFF
TRBJ1-1	-	-	TRBV3-1	TGTGCCAGCAGCCGGGGGACGGCCGGCACTGAAGCTTTCTTT	CASSRGTAGTEAFF
TRBJ2-3	many	-	TRBV12-3/TRBV12-4	TGTGCCAGCAGTTTAGCGGGGAGTTCAGATACGCAGTATTTT	CASSLAGSSDTQYF
TRBJ2-3	many	TRBD2	TRBV7-3	TGTGCCAGCAGCCGAGGACTAGCGGGAGTGTCAGATACGCAGTATTTT	CASSRGLAGVSDTQYF
TRBJ2-4	few	-	TRBV9	TGTGCCAGCAGCGTCGATGCCCGCAAAAACATTCAGTACTTC	CASSVDARKNIQYF
TRBJ2-7	-	TRBD1	TRBV9	TGTGCCAGCAGCGTAGGACAGGGGGCCTCCTACGAGCAGTACTTC	CASSVGQGASYEQYF
TRBJ2-1	many	-	TRBV24-1	TGTGCCACCAGTGGGGCTAGTTTGCCCCATCAAACCTTC	CATSGASLPHQTF
TRBJ1-5	many	-	TRBV19	TGTGCCAGTAGTAGCCTGGAAGGGGACAATCAGCCCCAGCATTTT	CASSSLEGDNQPQHF
TRBJ1-1	-	TRBD1	TRBV7-9	TGTGCCAGCAGCGCCCGACAGGGACGGAACACTGAAGCTTTCTTT	CASSARQGRNTEAFF
TRBJ2-5	-	TRBD2	TRBV12-5	TGTGCTAGTGGTTTGGTATTGTGGGCGGGAGGGAGACAAGAGACCCAGTACTTC	CASGLVLWAGGRQETQYF
TRBJ1-5	few	TRBD1	TRBV12-3/TRBV12-4	TGTGCCAGCAGTACAGGGGGAGCCCAGCATTTT	CASSTGGAQHF
TRBJ1-1	many	-	TRBV5-6	TGTGCCAGCAGCAAGAACACTGAAGCTTTCTTT	CASSKNTEAFF
TRBJ1-5	few	TRBD1	TRBV19	TGTGCCAGTAGTATAGTGGCAGGGGGCAGCAATCAGCCCCAGCATTTT	CASSIVAGGSNQPQHF
TRBJ2-1	few	TRBD2	TRBV7-8	TGTGCCAGCAGCTTAGCGCGACGCGGGAGGGAACTTAATGAGCAGTTCTTC	CASSLARRGRELNEQFF
TRBJ1-1	few	-	TRBV20-1	TGCAGTGCTAGGGAGGGGGGGCATCTCACTGAAGCTTTCTTT	CSAREGGHLTEAFF
TRBJ1-1	few	-	TRBV18	TGTGCCAGCTCACCACAGGACACTGAAGCTTTCTTT	CASSPQDTEAFF
TRBJ2-1	-	TRBD2	TRBV7-2	TGTGCCAGCAGCTACCCTAGCGGGGGGATAACAAGTGAGCAGTTCTTC	CASSYPSGGITSEQFF
TRBJ2-7	few	TRBD1	TRBV4-1	TGCGCCAGCAGCCGTTTGGACAGGGATAACTACGAGCAGTACTTC	CASSRLDRDNYEQYF
TRBJ2-7	few	-	TRBV5-1	TGCGCCAGCAGCTTTCGAGGGGACCTCTTATACGAGCAGTACTTC	CASSFRGDLLYEQYF
TRBJ1-1	-	TRBD1	TRBV27	TGTGCCAGCAGTTTAAACGCAGGGGGGAACACTGAAGCTTTCTTT	CASSLNAGGNTEAFF
TRBJ1-2	-	TRBD1	TRBV30	TGTGCCTGGGAAAAAAGACAGGGGTCGTACTATGGCTACACCTTC	CAWEKRQGSYYGYTF
TRBJ1-1	-	-	TRBV7-8	TGTGCCAGCAGCCCGCGCCCGGGGGGATTGAACACTGAAGCTTTCTTT	CASSPRPGGLNTEAFF
TRBJ2-3	-	-	TRBV2	TGTGCCAGCACCCGGACGGAGAGCACAGATACGCAGTATTTT	CASTRTESTDTQYF
TRBJ2-7	few	-	TRBV5-6	TGTGCCAGCAGCTTAATCGGCAGAAACTCCTACGAGCAGTACTTC	CASSLIGRNSYEQYF
TRBJ1-1	few	TRBD1	TRBV6-5	TGTGCCAGCAGTCCGAAAAGACAGGGGAACACTGAAGCTTTCTTT	CASSPKRQGNTEAFF
TRBJ1-5	-	-	TRBV7-8	TGTGCCAGCAGCCCTCGTCGGACAGATTATCAGCCCCAGCATTTT	CASSPRRTDYQPQHF
TRBJ1-1	-	TRBD1	TRBV3-1	TGTGCCAGCAGCGAAACGGGACAGCGGGCAAGTGAAGCTTTCTTT	CASSETGQRASEAFF
TRBJ2-3	-	-	TRBV6-6	TGTGCCAGCAGATACGATTTGTCTAGCACAGATACGCAGTATTTT	CASRYDLSSTDTQYF
TRBJ2-1	-	-	TRBV7-2	TGTGCCAGCAGCCAACCGGGGAAGAATGAGCAGTTCTTC	CASSQPGKNEQFF
TRBJ2-2	-	-	TRBV7-9	TGTGCCAGCAGCTTCCCAGGGGCGAGGACCGGGGAGCTGTTTTTT	CASSFPGARTGELFF
TRBJ1-1	-	-	TRBV19	TGTGCCAGTAGTATAGCAGGGAGGTTGAACACTGAAGCTTTCTTT	CASSIAGRLNTEAFF
TRBJ1-5	few	TRBD1	TRBV10-3	TGTGCCATCACCGGGACAGAAAATCAGCCCCAGCATTTT	CAITGTENQPQHF
TRBJ2-7	few	-	TRBV6-6	TGTGCCAGCAGTTACGAACAGAGATACGAGCAGTACTTC	CASSYEQRYEQYF
TRBJ1-2	few	-	TRBV6-5	TGTGCCAGCCTGGGACGGAGGACCCATGGCTACACCTTC	CASLGRRTHGYTF
TRBJ1-2	-	TRBD1	TRBV29-1	TGCAGCGGCACGGGACAGGGTGACTATGGCTACACCTTC	CSGTGQGDYGYTF
TRBJ2-3	few	-	TRBV9	TGTGCCAGCAGCGTAGAAGGGCAGGGGGGACCGGCCACAGATACGCAGTATTTT	CASSVEGQGGPATDTQYF
TRBJ1-2	-	-	TRBV12-3/TRBV12-4	TGTGCCAGCAGTATTGATGGACAGTGGGGGACTGGCTACACCTTC	CASSIDGQWGTGYTF
TRBJ2-3	many	TRBD1	TRBV5-1	TGCGCCAGCAGCGGGGGACAGCCCCCAGATACGCAGTATTTT	CASSGGQPPDTQYF
TRBJ2-6	few	-	TRBV2	TGTGCCAGCAGGGAAGGACGCGACTCTGGGGCCAACGTCCTGACTTTC	CASREGRDSGANVLTF
TRBJ2-1	few	-	TRBV2	TGTGCCAGCAGTGAAGAAGAGAGTAAGCAGTTCTTC	CASSEEESKQFF
TRBJ1-2	few	-	TRBV12-3/TRBV12-4	TGTGCCTCCACTGGGGAGTTGGTTATCTATGGCTACACCTTC	CASTGELVIYGYTF
TRBJ1-1	-	TRBD1	TRBV24-1	TGTGCCACCAGTGATACTACAGGGGGGACAACTGAAGCTTTCTTT	CATSDTTGGTTEAFF
TRBJ2-3	few	-	TRBV7-3	TGTGCCAGCAGCTTAAATGGTGGAGATACGCAGTATTTT	CASSLNGGDTQYF
TRBJ2-7	-	TRBD2	TRBV6-2/TRBV6-3	TGTGCCAGCAGTTACCCGGCTGAACTAGCGGGAGGAAGCTACGAGGGGTACTTC	CASSYPAELAGGSYEGYF
TRBJ2-3	-	TRBD2	TRBV6-1	TGTGCCAGCAGGAGACTAGCGGGGGTGTACACAGATACGCAGTATTTT	CASRRLAGVYTDTQYF
TRBJ1-1	-	-	TRBV5-1	TGCGCCAGCAGCCCTGCGGGGTTGAACACTGAAGCTTTCTTT	CASSPAGLNTEAFF
TRBJ2-1	few	TRBD2	TRBV2	TGTGCCAGCAGTGTAGTGAGAACGGGAGGAGGCAATGAGCAGTTCTTC	CASSVVRTGGGNEQFF
TRBJ2-7	-	TRBD2	TRBV6-4	TGTGCCAGCAGTGAGCCCTCCCTAGCGGGAGGCCCGACACCCTACGAGCAGTACTTC	CASSEPSLAGGPTPYEQYF
TRBJ1-5	-	-	TRBV11-2	TGTGCCAGCAGCTCGACAGGAGGGGATCAGCCCCAGCATTTT	CASSSTGGDQPQHF
TRBJ1-2	few	TRBD1	TRBV5-1	TGCGCCAGCAGCCTCGGTGGCCAGGGGGGTGGCTATGGCTACACCTTC	CASSLGGQGGGYGYTF